The TCR beta chain under discussion was sequenced for a study of OX40 agonist ivuxolimab in advanced cancers. The study in broad terms: Ivuxolimab was an agonistic, fully human IgG2 monoclonal antibody directed against OX40 (CD134), a costimulatory receptor. Peripheral TCRbeta sequencing aimed to test whether ivuxolimab altered TCR sequence diversity and caused clonal T-cell expansion. Among the 50 to 55 dose-escalation patients, around 20 had hepatocellular carcinoma, 15 or so melanoma, 9 renal cell carcinoma and 9 head and neck cancer. The paper reports the monotherapy dose-escalation portion (N ≈ 52 patients) of the phase I ivuxolimab trial. Patients were allowed to have had prior anti-PD-1, anti-PD-L1 or anti-CTLA-4 therapy, and around two fifths of the dose-escalation patients had been treated with checkpoint inhibitors. Intravenous ivuxolimab was administered to patients every 2 weeks at six dose levels: 0.01, 0.1, 0.3, 1.5, 3 and 10 mg/kg. Partial responses occurred in three dose-escalation patients: two with cutaneous melanoma and one with hepatocellular carcinoma. The dose-escalation cohort was about 83% male with a mean age of approximately 60 years, ranging from roughly 20 to 80. General study outcomes and caveats: Antigen specificity was not determined for the clonally expanded peripheral T cells. After ivuxolimab, more expanded clones were found on average in CD8+ T cells than in CD4+ T cells. Clonal expansion of both CD4+ and CD8+ blood T cells was observed from baseline to week 6 at doses 0.1 to 3.0 mg/kg. Low levels of normalized T-cell clonal expansion were also seen in some patients who did not respond. Partial responders in the 0.1-3.0 mg/kg groups had among the lowest normalized peripheral clonal expansion, especially among CD8+ T cells.

Patients with autoimmune disease history or receiving systemic immunosuppression were excluded from the trial. In every dose cohort, peripheral blood was drawn for TCR sequencing at baseline, cycle 4 day 1, and cycle 7 day 1. The samples were drawn from a first-in-human, open-label, multicenter phase I dose-escalation trial of ivuxolimab. Adults with locally advanced or metastatic melanoma, renal cell carcinoma, hepatocellular carcinoma or head and neck squamous cell carcinoma were enrolled in the trial. Before TCR sequencing, CD4+ and CD8+ T cells were separately sorted from peripheral blood. To sequence the TCRbeta CDR3 region, genomic DNA was isolated from the sorted cells. TCRbeta CDR3 regions were sequenced using the immunoSEQ Assay. The table comes from immuneACCESS by way of TCRdb, which keeps in-frame sequences with V and J called. Part of the clones is missing from these tables; in studies checked, under half for an unresolved V gene and the rest for unknown reasons. The sample table holds about 62,000 clones, of which around 84% were seen once. The ten largest clones take up under 5% of the sample.

About this clone itself: The antigen it recognizes is unknown. No much larger clone exists at a distance of one base, and base qualities are not known.

Its CDR3 holds 13 amino acids, cysteine through phenylalanine. The only DNA kept is the CDR3, 39 bases in frame from the first base. Taken from the germline V gene, the CDR1 and CDR2 loops are SGHVS and FQNEAQ. The V end loses 4 bases and the J end loses 3 bases, and a stretch of 9 bases separates them. The source of this sequence is an adult with an advanced solid tumor such as melanoma, head and neck, liver or kidney cancer. The chain employs TRBV7-8 and TRBJ1-2; the D gene is not confidently resolved. The material was CD4+ or CD8+ T cells sorted from blood, obtained in a trial of the OX40 agonist ivuxolimab. Here the CDR3 is given as CASSSYIYYGYTF. The DNA sequence is given as TGTGCCAGCAGCTCCTACATATACTATGGCTACACCTTC.